This T cell receptor (beta chain) stems from a study of CD8+ T cells in alopecia areata. Whole-study results and caveats: Across lesional scalp, and particularly alopecia totalis/universalis, clonality surpassed that of normal scalp.

It was cDNA, reverse transcribed from extracted RNA, that served as the sequencing template. Some clones are missing from TCRdb's copy, which holds only in-frame ones; the method was immunoSEQ multiplex PCR. Of 25,000 to 40,000 clones listed, around 80% are singletons. This clone showed up just a few times. Antigen: not known. From alopecia areata patients, lesional scalp punch biopsies and peripheral blood were collected. This TCR was sampled from a human donor with alopecia areata. Sequencing used NKG2D-low CD8+ T cells sorted from blood.

In nucleotides, the CDR3 is TGTGCCAGCAGCGTAGCTACGACAGGCGGTAGCACAGATACGCAGTATTTT. As protein: CASSVATTGGSTDTQYF. The chain has TRBV9 and TRBJ2-3; TRBD1 is a possible D gene (6 bases). The CDR3 runs 17 residues. V dropped 0 bases and J dropped 0 bases, with 14 bases sitting between them. From germline, CDR1 is SGDLS and CDR2 YYNGEE.